The sequence of this TCR beta chain was determined in a study of cytomegalovirus exposure and HLA in healthy donors. This PCR relied on a set of 60 Vbeta primers and 13 Jbeta primers. Method: immunoSEQ multiplex PCR; TCRdb's copy keeps in-frame clones and lacks some. Of about 160,000 clones in the sample, around 80% are singletons; the top ten hold about 1.4%. Germline CDR1 and CDR2: SQVTM and ANQGSEA. The V and J ends lost 0 bases and 4 bases respectively, with 7 bases between them. The length of the CDR3 is 13 residues. The sample taken for sequencing was PBMCs. V usage is TRBV29-1 and J usage is TRBJ2-1, with unresolved D. This TCR was sampled from a man in his forties in good health and CMV-seronegative. CDR3 DNA: TGCAGCGTTGAAGAAGTAGCTTACAATGAGCAGTTCTTC. Its translation is CSVEEVAYNEQFF.